These 15 T cell receptor beta chains came from one sample sequenced in a study of Ad26.COV2.S vaccination and SARS-CoV-2 variants. Profiling relied on immunoSEQ multiplex PCR, and the TCRdb table lists in-frame clones only, not all of them. The top ten hold roughly 1.9% of the sample, which has 300,000 to 400,000 clones, about 86% seen once. Treatment noted: about 20 received Ad26.COV2.S at low or high dose, single or two shots; several received placebo; per-sample allocation not given. Sample collection was performed on day 63 after the first vaccine or placebo injection. This material consisted of peripheral blood, taken in a trial of Ad26.COV2.S vaccine versus placebo. The receptors stem from a person between 18 and 59 years old who received the Ad26.COV2.S COVID-19 vaccine or a placebo.

This chain uses TRBV12-3 or TRBV12-4 with TRBJ2-5; no reliable D call. Trimming took 1 base from V and 1 from J, leaving 4 bases between them. The CDR3 contains 13 residues. In nucleotides, the CDR3 is TGTGCCAGCAGTTTAGACACCCAAGAGACCCAGTACTTC. Translation: CASSLDTQETQYF.

This clone occurred once. The rearrangement links TRBV5-4 to TRBJ2-5; D is ambiguous. Germline values: CDR1 SGHNT, CDR2 YYREEE (reference sequence). The CDR3 length is 12 residues. The V end was cut by 4 bases, the J end by 3 bases, with 7 bases between. CDR3 DNA sequence: TGTGCCAGCAGCGCAGGAAAAGAGACCCAGTACTTC. Amino acid sequence: CASSAGKETQYF.

The rearrangement joins TRBV30 to TRBJ1-4; TRBD1 might be the D (5 bases). Germline CDR1 and CDR2: GTSNPN and SVGIG (reference sequence). Deletions cut 2 bases from V and 8 bases from J, with 6 bases between. This CDR3 has 11 amino acids. The chain's CDR3 is CAWSRGEKLFF. The CDR3 DNA reads as TGTGCCTGGAGTAGGGGAGAAAAACTGTTTTTT.

A remark on this clone: At one end, the junction sequence differs from germline, possibly due to a read error. The V and J genes are TRBV25-1 and TRBJ2-3; D is uncertain. The CDR3 is 11 residues long. Germline V gene lookup returns CDR1 MGHDK and CDR2 SYGVNS. The CDR3 sequence: CASSRRGTRYF. In DNA, the CDR3 is TGTGCCAGCAGTAGGAGAGGTACGCGGTATTTT.

This clone has a handful of counts. This chain joins TRBV5-1 and TRBJ2-7; 8 nucleotides match TRBD1. Germline loops: CDR1 SGHRS, CDR2 YFSETQ. With 4 bases clipped from V and 0 bases from J, the junction kept 3 bases outside the gene matches. The CDR3 covers 14 residues. The CDR3 loop reads CASSRTGSSYEQYF. For the CDR3, the DNA is TGCGCCAGCAGCCGGACAGGGAGCTCCTACGAGCAGTACTTC.

This sequence joins TRBV5-1 and TRBJ2-3; TRBD2 matches at 12 bases. The CDR3 spans 17 residues. Germline assignment: CDR1 SGHRS and CDR2 YFSETQ. The V segment lost 0 bases and the J segment 1 base; nucleotides outside the gene matches: 3. The CDR3 loop is CASSLGRTSGGTDTQYF. The CDR3 DNA is TGCGCCAGCAGCTTGGGGAGGACTAGCGGGGGCACAGATACGCAGTATTTT.

V usage is TRBV3-1 (or the pseudogene TRBV3-2) and J usage is TRBJ2-2, with 7 nucleotides matching TRBD2. The CDR3 extends over 14 amino acids. CDR1 and CDR2 (germline): LGHDT, YNNKEL (reference sequence). Unmatched junction bases numbered 7, after V lost 6 bases and J lost 6 bases. The CDR3 protein is CASRKRGTAGELFF. For the CDR3, the DNA is TGTGCCAGCAGGAAGCGGGGTACTGCCGGGGAGCTGTTTTTT.

This chain links TRBV18 with TRBJ2-7; TRBD2 agrees at 8 bases. V was pared by 3 bases and J by 2 bases, with 3 bases of the junction left unmatched. CDR3 length: 14 residues. Germline V gene sequence: CDR1 KGHSH, CDR2 LQKENI. CDR3 DNA sequence: TGTGCCAGCTCACCGGCGGGGGGCCCCTACGAGCAGTACTTC. Protein product: CASSPAGGPYEQYF. The full variable domain, completed using reference TRBV18 and TRBJ2-7, is NAGVMQNPRHLVRRRGQEARLRCSPMKGHSHVYWYRQLPEEGLKFMVYLQKENIIDESGMPKERFSAEFPKEGPSILRIQQVVRGDSAAYFCASSPAGGPYEQYFGPGTRLTVT.

A note on this clone: The sample holds other DNA sequences that translate to the same CDR3. V usage is TRBV2 and J usage is TRBJ2-3; 13 bases match TRBD2. The V gene end was trimmed by 4 bases and the J gene end by 3 bases; junction bases not matched to a gene: 1. This CDR3 comprises 15 residues. The V gene's germline CDR1 is SNHLY and CDR2 FYNNEI. DNA for the CDR3: TGTGCCAGCAGTGGGGGACTAGCGGGAACAGATACGCAGTATTTT. This translates into CASSGGLAGTDTQYF. The whole variable domain, filled in from reference TRBV2 and TRBJ2-3, reads EPEVTQTPSHQVTQMGQEVILRCVPISNHLYFYWYRQILGQKVEFLVSFYNNEISEKSEIFDDQFSVERPDGSNFTLKIRSTKLEDSAMYFCASSGGLAGTDTQYFGPGTRLTVL.

This clone was recorded a few times. The rearrangement links TRBV4-1 to TRBJ2-1; no reliable D call. Germline values: CDR1 MGHRA, CDR2 YSYEKL. The V end lost 3 bases, the J end lost 8 bases, and 14 bases lay between the germline ends. CDR3 size: 14 residues. CDR3 nucleotide sequence: TGCGCCAGCAGCCATAGGGCTCGCCGCGATGAGCAGTTCTTC. It yields the protein CASSHRARRDEQFF.

A remark on this clone: The junction shows a germline mismatch at one end, possibly a read error. The V gene is TRBV19, the J gene TRBJ1-5; D is uncertain. CDR3 length: 13 residues. The V gene's germline CDR1 is LNHDA and CDR2 SQIVND (reference sequence). The chain's CDR3 is CASRMQVDQPQHF. The CDR3 DNA is TGTGCCAGTCGTATGCAGGTCGACCAGCCCCAGCATTTT.

V is TRBV6-5 and J is TRBJ1-1; D not certain. V lost 2 bases and J lost 3, with 16 bases in between. Germline CDR1 reads MNHEY; CDR2 reads SVGAGI. This CDR3 region has 16 residues. The CDR3 region is CASSYLTRTDYTEAFF. The DNA of the CDR3 is TGTGCCAGCAGTTACCTAACCCGGACGGACTACACTGAAGCTTTCTTT.

The V and J genes are TRBV29-1 and TRBJ1-1; D uncertain. Trimming cost V 5 bases and J 8 bases, with 18 bases left between them. Germline CDR1 reads SQVTM; CDR2 reads ANQGSEA. The CDR3 sequence is 13 residues long. Here the CDR3 DNA reads TGCAGCGTTTTTGCACAATTGAACGGGGAAGCTTTCTTT. Translation gives CSVFAQLNGEAFF.

The chain has TRBV7-2 and TRBJ2-5; D uncertain. V was trimmed by 1 base and J by 3 bases, leaving 15 bases between them. This CDR3 has 16 residues. Germline V gene data show CDR1 as SGHTA and CDR2 as FQGNSA. The CDR3 protein is CASSLVPRGSEETQYF. The CDR3 DNA is TGTGCCAGCAGCTTAGTTCCAAGAGGTTCCGAAGAGACCCAGTACTTC.

This clone has only one observation. The chain joins TRBV27 to TRBJ2-5; 7 nucleotides align to TRBD1. The CDR3 runs 13 residues. V shed 5 bases and J 5 bases; nucleotides not matched to a gene: 5. The V gene's germline CDR1 is MNHEY and CDR2 SMNVEV (reference sequence). The CDR3 DNA is TGTGCCAGCAGTGTAAGACAGGGTGAGACCCAGTACTTC. The encoded protein is CASSVRQGETQYF.